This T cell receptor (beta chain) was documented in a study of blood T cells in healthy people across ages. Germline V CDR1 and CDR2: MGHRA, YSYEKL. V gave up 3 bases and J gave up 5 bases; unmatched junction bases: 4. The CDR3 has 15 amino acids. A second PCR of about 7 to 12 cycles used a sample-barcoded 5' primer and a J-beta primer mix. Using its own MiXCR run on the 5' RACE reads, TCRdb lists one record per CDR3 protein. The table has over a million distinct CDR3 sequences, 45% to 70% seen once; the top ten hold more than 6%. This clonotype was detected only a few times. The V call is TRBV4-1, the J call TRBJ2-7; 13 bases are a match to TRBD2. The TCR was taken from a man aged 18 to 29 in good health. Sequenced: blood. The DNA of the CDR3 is TGCGCCAGCAGCCAGGGGACTAGCGGGATTGACGAGCAGTACTTC. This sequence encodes CASSQGTSGIDEQYF.